This T cell receptor beta chain was identified in a study of chemoradiotherapy in HPV16-positive cancers. Samples were taken several times over chemoradiotherapy. The repertoire was sequenced with immunoSEQ multiplex PCR; TCRdb's copy has only in-frame clones and lacks some. The repertoire holds a few thousand clones, with 83% as singletons. Looked up from germline, CDR1 is DFQATT and CDR2 is SNEGSKA (reference sequence). This CDR3 contains 11 residues. V was pared by 3 bases and J by 6 bases, with 8 bases between. This clonotype was obtained from a human donor with HPV-associated anogenital cancer. The J gene is TRBJ1-1, the V gene TRBV20-1; D call uncertain. The sequences come from tumor tissue, collected from a patient who underwent chemoradiotherapy. CDR3 sequence (DNA): TGCAGTGCTAGTATTTTCTCTGAAGCTTTCTTT. This sequence encodes CSASIFSEAFF.